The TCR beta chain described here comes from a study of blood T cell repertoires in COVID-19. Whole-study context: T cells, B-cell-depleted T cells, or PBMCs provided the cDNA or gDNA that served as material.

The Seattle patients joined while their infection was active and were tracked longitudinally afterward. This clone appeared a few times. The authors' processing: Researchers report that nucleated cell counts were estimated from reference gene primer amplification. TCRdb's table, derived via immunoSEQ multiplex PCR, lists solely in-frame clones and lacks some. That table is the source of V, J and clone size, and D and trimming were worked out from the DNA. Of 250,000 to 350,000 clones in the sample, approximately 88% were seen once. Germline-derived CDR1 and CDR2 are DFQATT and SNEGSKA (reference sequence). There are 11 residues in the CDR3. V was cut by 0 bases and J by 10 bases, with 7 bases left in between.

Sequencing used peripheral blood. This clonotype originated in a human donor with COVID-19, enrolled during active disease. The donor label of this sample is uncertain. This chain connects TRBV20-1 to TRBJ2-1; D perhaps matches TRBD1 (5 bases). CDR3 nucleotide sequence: TGCAGTGCTAGAGATGGACACGAGCAGTTCTTC. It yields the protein CSARDGHEQFF.